This is a list of T cell receptor beta chains from one sample in a study of blood T cells in healthy people across ages. TCRdb redid the calling of the 5' RACE reads with MiXCR, one entry per CDR3 protein. The sample lists around 1,500,000 distinct CDR3 sequences; approximately 30% were seen once. Source material: blood. These receptors were taken from a woman in her 30s in good health. Both conserved end residues are part of each CDR3.

j_call cdr3_length v_call cdr3_aa
TRBJ2-3 17 TRBV10-3 CAITPGLAGTSTDSQYF
TRBJ2-1 15 TRBV7-3 CASSLVGQGGNEQFF
TRBJ1-4 16 TRBV7-9 CASSDRKTGRNEKLFF
TRBJ2-3 15 TRBV5-1 CASSLEYSGWDTQYF
TRBJ1-5 19 TRBV19 CASLTGTGDTVGSNQPQHF
TRBJ2-3 13 TRBV20-1 CSTSQGVTDTQYF
TRBJ2-1 13 TRBV19 CASSIPGLETQFF
TRBJ2-3 14 TRBV4-3 CASSQDNRADTQYF
TRBJ1-1 15 TRBV2 CASSEGTGDNTEAFF
TRBJ1-6 16 TRBV28 CASSLDVGPYNSPPHF
TRBJ1-2 12 TRBV20-1 CSAKRQDYGYTF
TRBJ2-1 16 TRBV7-8 CASSLVKLAGGNEQFF
TRBJ2-3 16 TRBV5-1 CASSLALAPGTDTQYF
TRBJ2-1 15 TRBV20-1 CSAELALSSYNEQFF
TRBJ2-3 13 TRBV27 CASSRGKSDTQYF
TRBJ2-5 14 TRBV28 CASRSTAASPFQYF
TRBJ2-2 18 TRBV7-9 CASSFRTGVVTDTGELFF
TRBJ2-4 14 TRBV14 CASSQVDKGDIQYF